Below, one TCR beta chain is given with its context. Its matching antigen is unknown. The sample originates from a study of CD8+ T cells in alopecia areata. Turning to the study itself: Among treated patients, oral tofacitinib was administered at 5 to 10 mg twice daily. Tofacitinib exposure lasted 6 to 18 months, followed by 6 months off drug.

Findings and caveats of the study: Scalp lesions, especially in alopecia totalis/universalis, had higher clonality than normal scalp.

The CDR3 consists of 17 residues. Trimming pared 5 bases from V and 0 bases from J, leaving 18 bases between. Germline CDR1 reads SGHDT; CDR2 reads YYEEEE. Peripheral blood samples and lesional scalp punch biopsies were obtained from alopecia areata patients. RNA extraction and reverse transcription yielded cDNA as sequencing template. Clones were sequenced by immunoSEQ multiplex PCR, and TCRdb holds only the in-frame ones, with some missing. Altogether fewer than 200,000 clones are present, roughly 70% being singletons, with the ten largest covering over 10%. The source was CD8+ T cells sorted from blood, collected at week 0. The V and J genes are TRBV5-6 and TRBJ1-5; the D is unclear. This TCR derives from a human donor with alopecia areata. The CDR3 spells CASSTLGGRLSNQPQHF. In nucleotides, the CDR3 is TGTGCCAGCAGTACACTCGGAGGACGACTTAGCAATCAGCCCCAGCATTTT.